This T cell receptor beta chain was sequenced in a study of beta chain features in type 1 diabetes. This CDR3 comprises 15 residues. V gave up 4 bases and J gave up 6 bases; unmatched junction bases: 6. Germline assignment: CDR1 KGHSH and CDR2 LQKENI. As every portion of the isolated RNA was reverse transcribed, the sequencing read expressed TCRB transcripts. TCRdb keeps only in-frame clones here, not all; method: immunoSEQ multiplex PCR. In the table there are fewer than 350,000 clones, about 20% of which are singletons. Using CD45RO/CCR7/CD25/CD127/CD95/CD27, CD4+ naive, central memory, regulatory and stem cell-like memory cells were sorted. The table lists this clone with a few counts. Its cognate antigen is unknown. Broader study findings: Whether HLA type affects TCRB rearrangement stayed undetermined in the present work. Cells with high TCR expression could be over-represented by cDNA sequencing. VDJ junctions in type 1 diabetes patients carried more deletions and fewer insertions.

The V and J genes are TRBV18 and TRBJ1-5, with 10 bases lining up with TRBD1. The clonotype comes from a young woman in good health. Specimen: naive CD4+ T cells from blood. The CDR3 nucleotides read TGTGCCAGCTCACTTGGACAGGGGGTCACTCAGCCCCAGCATTTT. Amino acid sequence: CASSLGQGVTQPQHF.